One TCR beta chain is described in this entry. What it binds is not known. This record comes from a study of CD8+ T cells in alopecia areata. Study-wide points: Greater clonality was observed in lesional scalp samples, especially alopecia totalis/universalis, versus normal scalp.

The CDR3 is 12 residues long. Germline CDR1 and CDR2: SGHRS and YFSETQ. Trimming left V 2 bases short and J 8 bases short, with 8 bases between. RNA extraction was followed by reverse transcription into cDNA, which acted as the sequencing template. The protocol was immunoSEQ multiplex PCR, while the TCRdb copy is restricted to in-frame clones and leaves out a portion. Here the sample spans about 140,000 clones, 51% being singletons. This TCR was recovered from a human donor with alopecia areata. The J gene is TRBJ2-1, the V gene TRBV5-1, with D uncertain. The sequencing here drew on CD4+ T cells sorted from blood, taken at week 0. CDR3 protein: CASSFSRHEQFF. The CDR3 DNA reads TGCGCCAGCAGCTTTTCCCGACATGAGCAGTTCTTC.